This T cell receptor (beta chain) was obtained from a study of Graves' ophthalmopathy and Graves' hyperthyroidism. About this clonotype: Its antigen is still unknown.

Study-level findings and limits: Ophthalmopathy versus stable hyperthyroidism: 13-signature model gave under 90% sensitivity, just under 82% specificity.

Scientists amplified the TCR beta CDR3 regions from RNA transcripts. First-round RT-PCR employed HTBI primers, with a second-round multiplex PCR after it. Via MiXCR, TCRdb re-called the multiplex PCR reads, giving one row per CDR3 protein. The sample holds 600,000 to 950,000 distinct CDR3 sequences, 40% seen once. The sequence came from an adult man with Graves' ophthalmopathy. The sequenced sample consisted of peripheral blood.

The CDR3 is CSARPGRTPLHF. In DNA, the CDR3 is TGCAGTGCTAGGCCAGGGAGGACACCCCTCCACTTT. This chain connects TRBV20-1 to TRBJ1-6, with a weak D call TRBD1 (5 bases). This CDR3 comprises 12 residues. With 3 bases removed from V and 11 bases from J, the gap between germline ends came to 11 bases. The germline V gene has CDR1 DFQATT and CDR2 SNEGSKA (reference sequence).